The rows below give T cell receptor beta chains drawn from one sample of a study of blood T cell repertoires in COVID-19. Sequencing used immunoSEQ multiplex PCR; TCRdb keeps in-frame clones, though not all of them. The data show a few hundred thousand clones, around 84% seen once. Sequencing input: PBMCs or T cells enriched from blood (not recorded which). The receptors stem from a man aged 25 to 40 with acute COVID-19. Both conserved end residues are part of each CDR3. A D gene is named only where the DNA matches it firmly. Only part of the rows carry a size: once, few, many, or a class if the clone is expanded.

D,size,V,J,DNA,CDR3
-,-,TRBV18,TRBJ2-3,TGTGCCAGCAACGAGGGGGCGGGAAGCACAGATACGCAGTATTTT,CASNEGAGSTDTQYF
-,-,TRBV12-3/TRBV12-4,TRBJ2-6,TGTGCCAGCAGTCCTGCTGGGGCCAACGTCCTGACTTTC,CASSPAGANVLTF
TRBD2,-,TRBV30,TRBJ2-3,TGTGCCTGGAGTGGTTCGGGAGGTGATACGCAGTATTTT,CAWSGSGGDTQYF
-,-,TRBV28,TRBJ1-2,TGTGCCAGCAGTCCACCGCCCGGTTCGGGCTACACCTTC,CASSPPPGSGYTF
-,-,TRBV5-1,TRBJ1-1,TGTGCCAGCAGATACCAAATTGGGGGGGACACTGAAGCTTTCTTT,CASRYQIGGDTEAFF
-,-,TRBV6-1,TRBJ2-1,TGTGCCAGCAGTGAAATCGAGTTGCAGTTCTTC,CASSEIELQFF
-,-,TRBV12-3/TRBV12-4,TRBJ2-3,TGTGCCAGCAGCCATACTAACCGCCGGTATTTT,CASSHTNRRYF
-,-,TRBV6-5,TRBJ2-5,TGTGCCAGCAACCGAGGACAGGGAGGGGAGACCCAGTACTTC,CASNRGQGGETQYF
TRBD2,-,TRBV14,TRBJ2-5,TGTGCCAGCAGCCCGCCACGTCAAGGGACTAACGTTGAGGAGACCCAGTACTTC,CASSPPRQGTNVEETQYF
TRBD2,-,TRBV7-8,TRBJ2-6,TGTGCCAGCAGGGGACTAGCGGGAGGTGGGGCCAACGTCCTGACTTTC,CASRGLAGGGANVLTF
-,once,TRBV2,TRBJ1-6,TGTGCCAGCAGGACAGGAGTCTATAATTCACCCCTCCACTTT,CASRTGVYNSPLHF
-,-,TRBV5-1,TRBJ2-3,TGCGCCAGCAGCTACAGGTCTTCCACAGATACGCAGTATTTT,CASSYRSSTDTQYF
TRBD1,-,TRBV14,TRBJ1-1,TGTGCCAGCAGCCAAGCCCGGGGCAGGGGGACTGAAGCTTTCTTT,CASSQARGRGTEAFF
-,-,TRBV19,TRBJ1-5,TGTGCCAGTAGTATAGATCGGGTGCCCCAGCATTTT,CASSIDRVPQHF
TRBD2,-,TRBV18,TRBJ2-1,TGTGCCAGCTCCGGGACTAGTGGTAAAGATGAGCAGTTCTTC,CASSGTSGKDEQFF
TRBD1,-,TRBV2,TRBJ1-1,TGTGCCAGCACTAACAGGGGGTCGCACACTGAAGCTTTCTTT,CASTNRGSHTEAFF
TRBD1,-,TRBV29-1,TRBJ1-1,TGCAGCGGGGAACAGGGGATGAACACTGAAGCTTTCTTT,CSGEQGMNTEAFF
-,-,TRBV18,TRBJ2-3,TGTGCCAGCACCCGAGGCGGAAGCACAGATACGCAGTATTTT,CASTRGGSTDTQYF
-,-,TRBV7-9,TRBJ1-1,TGTGCCAGCAGCTTAGGAGCTGAGACTGAAGCTTTCTTT,CASSLGAETEAFF
-,once,TRBV12-3/TRBV12-4,TRBJ1-2,TGTGCCAGCAGCAGGGCTAACTATGGCTACACCTTC,CASSRANYGYTF
-,-,TRBV5-1,TRBJ2-2,TGCGCCAGCAGCTTAACAGCGAACACCGGGGAGCTGTTTTTT,CASSLTANTGELFF
TRBD2,-,TRBV11-3,TRBJ2-1,TGTGCCAGCAGCTTAGTCCGGGAGGGCCGAGGTGAGCAGTTCTTC,CASSLVREGRGEQFF
-,-,TRBV7-9,TRBJ2-3,TGTGCCAGCAGCTCACCGGGACTCTTAATTTTT,CASSSPGLLIF
TRBD2,-,TRBV28,TRBJ2-5,TGTGCCAGCATCACCCTAGCGGGGGCCCCTGGAACCCAGTACTTC,CASITLAGAPGTQYF
-,-,TRBV2,TRBJ1-6,TGTGCCAGCAGACCGCTCGGGGGTGTGGGTTCACCCCTCCACTTT,CASRPLGGVGSPLHF
-,-,TRBV2,TRBJ1-4,TGTGCCAGCGGAGGACAGTCCACTAATGAAAAACTGTTTTTT,CASGGQSTNEKLFF
-,-,TRBV4-3,TRBJ2-1,TGCGCCAGCAGCCAGTCCAGTGAGCAGTTCTTC,CASSQSSEQFF
TRBD2,-,TRBV7-9,TRBJ2-5,TGTGCCAGCAGCCCCGCGGGGGGCGAGACCCAGTACTTC,CASSPAGGETQYF
-,-,TRBV6-5,TRBJ1-2,TGTGCCAGCAGTCTACAGGCGAACTATGGCTACACCTTC,CASSLQANYGYTF
-,-,TRBV9,TRBJ1-1,TGTGCCAGCAGCGCCCCACCCCAGGGTCCGGTGAACACTGAAGCTTTCTTT,CASSAPPQGPVNTEAFF
TRBD2,once,TRBV6-5,TRBJ2-5,TGTGCCAGCAGGGCGGGGGAACAAGAGACCCAGTACTTC,CASRAGEQETQYF
-,-,TRBV2,TRBJ2-3,TGTGCCAGCGGGCCAGTGGGGCTAGATACGCAGTATTTT,CASGPVGLDTQYF
-,-,TRBV21-1,TRBJ2-4,TGTGCCAGCAATTTAGGGGACAGAGATAAACTAGCCAAAAACATTCAGTACTTC,CASNLGDRDKLAKNIQYF
TRBD2,-,TRBV7-2,TRBJ2-3,TGTGCCAGCAGCCGGAGACCGGGACTAGCGGGGGGCAGAGATACGCAGTATTTT,CASSRRPGLAGGRDTQYF
-,-,TRBV5-8,TRBJ1-3,TGTGCCAGCAGCCTATACGCTGGAAACACCATATATTTT,CASSLYAGNTIYF
-,-,TRBV18,TRBJ2-5,TGTGCCAGCTCACCACGGCCAGGGGGGCAAGAGACCCAGTACTTC,CASSPRPGGQETQYF
TRBD2,-,TRBV4-1,TRBJ2-6,TGCGCCAGCAGCCAAAAACACAGCGGGGGCACTGGGGCCAACGTCCTGACTTTC,CASSQKHSGGTGANVLTF
-,-,TRBV29-1,TRBJ1-4,TGCAGCGTTGGAACCGGGAGGGAAAAACTGTTTTTT,CSVGTGREKLFF
-,few,TRBV5-5,TRBJ2-1,TGTGCCAGCAGCTTTACAGGGGAGGTATCCTACAATGAGCAGTTCTTC,CASSFTGEVSYNEQFF
TRBD2,-,TRBV28,TRBJ2-3,TGTGCCAGCAGTTTATTAGGAAGCGGGGGGGCGGTAGATACGCAGTATTTT,CASSLLGSGGAVDTQYF
-,-,TRBV28,TRBJ1-2,TGTGCCAGCAGTTTATCCCAGAGACAAACTAACTATGGCTACACCTTC,CASSLSQRQTNYGYTF
-,few,TRBV25-1,TRBJ1-1,TGTGCCAGCAGTGAATACAGAAACACTGAAGCTTTCTTT,CASSEYRNTEAFF
TRBD1,-,TRBV6-6,TRBJ1-2,TGTGCCAGCATCAGGGGGCGCGGCTATGGCTACACCTTC,CASIRGRGYGYTF